The clone carrying this T cell receptor beta chain was detected once. With 3 bases clipped from V and 2 bases from J, the junction kept 7 bases outside the gene matches. The length of the CDR3 is 16 residues. CDR1 is SGDLS, CDR2 YYNGEE, per germline. These data originate in a study of blood T cell repertoires in COVID-19. Only in-frame clones appear in the TCRdb table, and some are missing; sequencing was by immunoSEQ multiplex PCR. The repertoire holds some 400,000 clones, with around 87% as singletons. This chain links TRBV9 with TRBJ2-3, with 9 bases fitting TRBD2. Sequencing used PBMCs or T cells enriched from blood (not recorded which). The TCR was taken from a man aged 30 to 39 who had recovered from COVID-19. The CDR3: CASSANSGGATDTQYF. The CDR3, as DNA: TGTGCCAGCAGCGCGAATAGCGGGGGAGCCACAGATACGCAGTATTTT.